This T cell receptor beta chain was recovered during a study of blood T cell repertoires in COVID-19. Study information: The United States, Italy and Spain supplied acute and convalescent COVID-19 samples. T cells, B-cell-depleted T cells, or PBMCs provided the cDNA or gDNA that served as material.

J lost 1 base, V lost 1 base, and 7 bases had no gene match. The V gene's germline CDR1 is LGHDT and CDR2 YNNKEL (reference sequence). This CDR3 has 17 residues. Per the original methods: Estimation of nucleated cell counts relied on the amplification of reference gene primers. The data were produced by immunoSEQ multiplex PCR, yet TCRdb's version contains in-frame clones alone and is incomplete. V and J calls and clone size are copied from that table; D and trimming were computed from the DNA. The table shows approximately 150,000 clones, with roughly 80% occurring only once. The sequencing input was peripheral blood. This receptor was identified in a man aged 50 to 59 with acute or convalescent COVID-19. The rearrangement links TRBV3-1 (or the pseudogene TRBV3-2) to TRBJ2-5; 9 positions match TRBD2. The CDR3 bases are TGTGCCAGCAGCCAAGGACTAGCGGAGAACATCCAAGAGACCCAGTACTTC. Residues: CASSQGLAENIQETQYF.